The clone carrying this T cell receptor (beta chain) was seen at least ten times. What it binds is unknown. This sample is part of a study of Graves' ophthalmopathy and Graves' hyperthyroidism. CDR3 length: 15 amino acids. V was trimmed by 3 bases and J by 2 bases, leaving 13 bases between them. Germline loops: CDR1 KGHSH, CDR2 LQKENI. Overall study results and limits: Clonotypes were expanded in thyroid at above 0.001 frequency, and most also appeared in blood. Classification of ophthalmopathy versus stable hyperthyroidism by a 13-signature model yielded just under 90% sensitivity and roughly 80% specificity. Prediction of ophthalmopathy progression reached about 65% sensitivity and around 75% specificity.

Amplified TCR beta CDR3 regions were obtained using RNA transcripts as template. After a first-round RT-PCR with HTBI primers, a second-round multiplex PCR was run. Via MiXCR, TCRdb re-called the multiplex PCR reads, giving one row per CDR3 protein. The table lists roughly 1.1 million distinct CDR3 sequences, 35% to 40% of them singletons. The specimen sequenced was peripheral blood or thyroid tissue (not recorded which). The chain is built from TRBV18 and TRBJ2-5; D not certain. The receptor was isolated from an adult man with Graves' hyperthyroidism. The CDR3 DNA sequence: TGTGCCAGCTCACCTCCAACAACTAAGCAAGAGACCCAGTACTTC. Protein product: CASSPPTTKQETQYF.